This T cell receptor (beta chain) is from a study of blood T cell repertoires in COVID-19. Measured with immunoSEQ multiplex PCR; TCRdb has only the in-frame clones, and not every one. The repertoire consists of more than 250,000 clones, with around 84% occurring once and the leading ten covering less than 5.5%. The sequenced material came from PBMCs or T cells enriched from blood (not recorded which). The TCR originated in a man aged 35-49 years who had been exposed to COVID-19.

The CDR3 region has the DNA TGTGCCAGCAGCTTTAGCGGGACCTACGAGCAGTACTTC. Encoded protein: CASSFSGTYEQYF. The rearrangement links TRBV7-3 to TRBJ2-7, with 8 positions matching TRBD2. The V segment lost 3 bases and the J segment 2 bases; nucleotides outside the gene matches: 0. Germline lookup yields CDR1 SGHTA and CDR2 FQGTGA. CDR3 size: 13 residues. Full variable domain (remainder filled in from reference TRBV7-3 and TRBJ2-7): GAGVSQTPSNKVTEKGKYVELRCDPISGHTALYWYRQSLGQGPEFLIYFQGTGAADDSGLPNDRFFAVRPEGSVSTLKIQRTERGDSAVYLCASSFSGTYEQYFGPGTRLTVT.